The next 32 T cell receptor beta chains were all read from a single sample in a study of vaccination and CD4 T cells after COVID-19. Specified treatment: roughly nine-day PBMC culture with coronavirus spike peptide pools or control peptides (ViraFEST assay). No antigens are known for them. Scientists ran DNA taken from cultured CD4+ T cells through the Oncomine TCR Beta short-read assay for sequencing. TCRdb reanalysed the PCR reads using MiXCR and keeps one entry per CDR3 protein. The sample lists 20,000 to 25,000 distinct CDR3 sequences; roughly 45% were seen once. The sample comprised CD4+ T cells from blood, cultured in vitro. These receptor sequences come from a human donor who had recovered from COVID-19.

In this sample, this clonotype turned up a few times. The J gene is TRBJ2-1, the V gene TRBV21-1; TRBD1, the table's D call, was not compared with the DNA. TRBV21-1 is a listed pseudogene. The CDR3 covers 13 residues. Written as DNA, the CDR3 is TGTGCCAGCAGCAAGACCAGGGACAATGAGCAGTTCTTC. Encoded protein: CASSKTRDNEQFF.

This clonotype turned up a few times. This chain uses TRBV7-8 with TRBJ1-2, with 8 bases fitting TRBD1. The CDR3 length is 15 residues. The J segment lost 2 bases and the V segment lost 2 bases, leaving 4 bases of the junction unmatched. Germline assignment: CDR1 SGHVS and CDR2 FQNEAQ. CDR3 loop: CASSLRTGTNYGYTF. CDR3 sequence (DNA): TGTGCCAGCAGCTTACGGACAGGGACCAACTATGGCTACACCTTC.

This rearrangement joins TRBV27 to TRBJ2-7; no reliable D call. The CDR3 runs 13 residues. Per germline, CDR1 MNHEY and CDR2 SMNVEV (reference sequence). The V end lost 6 bases, the J end lost 3 bases, and 12 bases lay between the germline ends. The CDR3 coding sequence is TGTGCCAGCAGATATCTCACCAACTACGAGCAGTACTTC. It translates to CASRYLTNYEQYF.

The CDR3 protein is CASWKRTGGNTIYF. The CDR3 DNA reads as TGTGCCAGCTGGAAAAGGACGGGTGGAAACACCATATATTTT. V is TRBV28 and J is TRBJ1-3; D is undetermined. The CDR3 has 14 amino acids. Germline CDR1 reads MDHEN; CDR2 reads SYDVKM. Trimming shortened V by 8 bases and J by 3 bases, and 14 bases separated the two germline ends.

Comment on this clonotype: This may be a read error, as it is one base from a much larger clone. This sequence joins TRBV5-1 and TRBJ2-3, with D hard to call. The CDR3 runs to 13 residues. CDR1 SGHRS and CDR2 YFSETQ come from the germline V gene. CDR3 DNA: TGCACCAGCAGCCCGATCCGCACAGATACGCAGTATTTT. Translation gives CTSSPIRTDTQYF.

The genes are TRBV20-1 and TRBJ1-4; 7 bases are a match to TRBD1. CDR3 length equals 15 residues. Germline CDR1 reads DFQATT; CDR2 reads SNEGSKA (reference sequence). V lost 6 bases and J lost 10; bases outside the gene matches: 17. The CDR3 DNA reads TGCAGTGCCGAAGTAGCGACAGGGTCAGTGGGAAAACTGTTTTTT. Residues: CSAEVATGSVGKLFF.

This clonotype was counted between two and nine times. V is TRBV15 and J is TRBJ1-1; no clear D gene. Trimming took 0 bases from V and 6 from J, leaving 11 bases between them. Per germline, CDR1 LNHNV and CDR2 YYDKDF (reference sequence). The CDR3 contains 14 residues. The DNA of the CDR3 is TGTGCCACCAGCAGAGATTTGGGAACGGCTGAAGCTTTCTTT. Translated, it gives CATSRDLGTAEAFF.

This sequence joins TRBV7-2 and TRBJ1-5; perhaps TRBD1 as D (5 bases). This CDR3 is built from 16 residues. Germline CDR1 and CDR2: SGHTA and FQGNSA. V was pared by 1 base and J by 1 base, with 11 bases between. The CDR3 coding sequence is TGTGCCAGCAGCTTAGTAGGTGGGGGAAGCAATCAGCCCCAGCATTTT. This encodes CASSLVGGGSNQPQHF.

This clonotype turned up a few times. The chain is built from TRBV19 and TRBJ1-1; D perhaps matches TRBD1 (5 bases). The V end lost 3 bases, the J end lost 2 bases, and 16 bases lay between the germline ends. Looked up from germline, CDR1 is LNHDA and CDR2 is SQIVND (reference sequence). The CDR3 contains 16 residues. Written as DNA, the CDR3 is TGTGCCAGTAGTATCAGGCCAGGGCGAGGAAACACTGAAGCTTTCTTT. Amino acids: CASSIRPGRGNTEAFF.

The rearrangement uses TRBV5-1 and TRBJ2-5, with TRBD1 identical over 12 bases. The CDR3 sequence is 16 residues long. V dropped 4 bases and J dropped 1; count of bases not matched to a gene: 5. Germline CDR1 SGHRS, CDR2 YFSETQ. The CDR3 DNA sequence: TGCGCCAGCAGCGCCGGGACAGGGGGCCTCCAAGAGACCCAGTACTTC. Translation: CASSAGTGGLQETQYF.

This clonotype has a handful of counts. V gene TRBV4-2 combines with J gene TRBJ2-5, with TRBD2 matching 16 bases. Germline-derived CDR1 and CDR2 are LGHNA and YNFKEQ. Losses at the gene ends were 4 bases for V and 5 bases for J; bases not matched to a gene: 7. This CDR3 spans 17 amino acids. The CDR3 region has the DNA TGTGCCAGCAGCCCGGGACTAGCGGGGGGGCACTACGAGACCCAGTACTTC. Amino acid sequence: CASSPGLAGGHYETQYF.

There are a few counts of this clonotype. The chain is built from TRBV4-2 and TRBJ2-7; D unclear. The CDR3 covers 14 residues. V shed 0 bases and J shed 3 bases, with 9 bases lying between them. Germline V CDR1 and CDR2: LGHNA, YNFKEQ. Here the CDR3 DNA reads TGTGCCAGCAGCCAAGAAGGGTTTGGCTACGAGCAGTACTTC. This gives the protein CASSQEGFGYEQYF.

V is TRBV11-3 and J is TRBJ1-1; maybe TRBD1 (5 bases). The CDR3 contains 13 residues. Germline lookup yields CDR1 SGHNT and CDR2 YENEEA. Trimming took 2 bases from V and 8 from J, leaving 12 bases between them. This CDR3 reads CASSLRDAREAFF. The CDR3 region has the DNA TGTGCCAGCAGCTTAAGGGACGCCCGAGAAGCTTTCTTT.

This chain connects TRBV19 to TRBJ1-6, with D unclear. Germline loops: CDR1 LNHDA, CDR2 SQIVND (reference sequence). There are 13 residues in the CDR3. V was shortened by 2 bases and J by 9 bases, with 8 bases between the two germline ends. The CDR3 DNA is TGTGCCAGTAGTATATATTCCGGTTCACCCCTCCACTTT. This gives the protein CASSIYSGSPLHF.

The gene calls are TRBV10-3 and TRBJ2-1; tentatively, D is TRBD2 (6 bases). Trimming removed 0 bases at V and 5 bases at J, with 14 bases between. The CDR3 is 16 residues long. CDR1 ENHRY and CDR2 SYGVKD come from the germline V gene. CDR3 nucleotides: TGTGCCATCAGTGAGTCCTCCCGGCGCGGGGACAATGAGCAGTTCTTC. Encoded protein: CAISESSRRGDNEQFF.

There are a few counts of this clonotype. The gene calls are TRBV7-2 and TRBJ2-2; D gene unclear. The CDR3 sequence is 13 residues long. Germline CDR1 and CDR2: SGHTA and FQGNSA. V was trimmed by 1 base and J by 16 bases, leaving 16 bases between them. CDR3: CASSLVLAQGRFF. The CDR3 bases are TGTGCCAGCAGCTTAGTATTGGCCCAAGGCCGGTTTTTT.

The chain joins TRBV27 to TRBJ2-7; D remains ambiguous. Trimming took off 5 bases at V and 0 bases at J, with 14 bases between the two ends. Germline CDR1 is MNHEY and CDR2 is SMNVEV (reference sequence). The CDR3 runs 15 residues. CDR3 sequence reads: CASSRTFSFSYEQYF. For the CDR3, the DNA is TGTGCCAGCAGTCGAACGTTCAGCTTCTCCTACGAGCAGTACTTC.

This clonotype was observed a handful of times. The gene calls are TRBV19 and TRBJ2-1; D not resolved. Looked up from germline, CDR1 is LNHDA and CDR2 is SQIVND (reference sequence). With 0 bases removed from V and 5 bases from J, the gap between germline ends came to 5 bases. The CDR3 contains 13 residues. The CDR3 here is CASSIDWDNEQFF. For the CDR3, the DNA is TGTGCCAGTAGTATAGACTGGGACAATGAGCAGTTCTTC.

This clonotype was seen only a few times. The gene calls are TRBV20-1 and TRBJ2-3, with TRBD2 as a possible D gene (6 bases). The V gene lost 0 bases and the J gene lost 0 bases, with 10 bases spanning the gap. Germline V lookup: CDR1 DFQATT, CDR2 SNEGSKA (reference sequence). CDR3 size: 15 residues. The CDR3 here is CSARDAGPSTDTQYF. For the CDR3, the DNA is TGCAGTGCTAGAGATGCGGGACCCAGCACAGATACGCAGTATTTT.

This chain uses TRBV7-2 with TRBJ2-2; 8 bases align to TRBD2. This CDR3 has 18 residues. Germline CDR1 and CDR2: SGHTA and FQGNSA. Losses at the gene ends were 2 bases for V and 4 bases for J; bases not matched to a gene: 12. For the CDR3, the DNA is TGTGCCAGCAGCTTATTCTTAGCGGGGACCTCGGGCACCGGGGAGCTGTTTTTT. The encoded protein is CASSLFLAGTSGTGELFF.

This rearrangement joins TRBV5-1 to TRBJ1-5; the D gene is possibly TRBD1 (5 bases). Trimming removed 1 base at V and 4 bases at J, with 9 bases between. The CDR3 runs to 14 residues. Germline values: CDR1 SGHRS, CDR2 YFSETQ. The CDR3 DNA reads as TGCGCCAGCAGCTTGTCCTGGGGGAATCAGCCCCAGCATTTT. This translates into CASSLSWGNQPQHF.

The J gene is TRBJ2-5, the V gene TRBV6-2 or TRBV6-3, with no clear D. The V gene's germline CDR1 is MNHEY and CDR2 SVGEGT. The CDR3 spans 12 residues. Trimming removed 5 bases at V and 5 bases at J, with 9 bases between. The CDR3 is CASSRVFETQYF. As DNA, the CDR3 is TGTGCCAGCAGTCGAGTATTTGAGACCCAGTACTTC.

J is TRBJ2-2 and V is TRBV7-2, with TRBD2 identical over 15 bases. J gave up 7 bases and V 3 bases, and 6 bases lay outside the gene matches. Germline values: CDR1 SGHTA, CDR2 FQGNSA. The CDR3 runs to 17 residues. CDR3 sequence: CASSFGLAGGHVGELFF. As DNA, the CDR3 is TGTGCCAGCAGCTTCGGACTAGCGGGAGGGCATGTCGGGGAGCTGTTTTTT.

The chain carries TRBV5-1 and TRBJ2-7; 9 bases map to TRBD1. CDR3 size: 13 residues. Trimming took 4 bases from V and 4 from J; bases not matched to a gene: 3. Germline CDR1 reads SGHRS; CDR2 reads YFSETQ. CDR3 sequence: CASSRTGEYEQYF. The CDR3 DNA follows: TGCGCCAGCAGCCGGACAGGGGAGTACGAGCAGTACTTC.

The genes are TRBV12-3 or TRBV12-4 and TRBJ2-3, with 8 positions matching TRBD1. After removal of 3 bases from V and 9 bases from J, the junction contained 11 bases not matched to a gene. The CDR3 is 15 amino acids. The DNA for the CDR3 is TGTGCCAGCAGTTTCCTGTTCAGGGGGCGTGGGACGCAGTATTTT. The encoded protein is CASSFLFRGRGTQYF.

The chain uses TRBV28 and TRBJ2-2; D unclear. V lost 2 bases to trimming and J lost 0 bases, with 10 bases between them. This CDR3 has 16 amino acids. CDR1 is MDHEN and CDR2 is SYDVKM in the germline V gene. CDR3 in DNA: TGTGCCAGCAGTTTAGGAATAGGCACGAACACCGGGGAGCTGTTTTTT. Its translation: CASSLGIGTNTGELFF.

This clonotype came up a few times. The genes are TRBV4-1 and TRBJ1-5; a weak D match, TRBD1 (5 bases). Trimming removed 3 bases from V and 1 base from J, with 10 bases in between. The CDR3 sequence is 15 residues long. Germline V gene sequence: CDR1 MGHRA, CDR2 YSYEKL. The CDR3 DNA reads TGCGCCAGCAGCCAGTCGGACACAAGCAATCAGCCCCAGCATTTT. Residues: CASSQSDTSNQPQHF.

The rearrangement joins TRBV20-1 to TRBJ2-5; D not certain. The CDR3 is 11 amino acids. Between the trimmed V and J ends, which lost 3 bases and 0 bases, there was a span of 2 bases. The V gene's germline CDR1 is DFQATT and CDR2 SNEGSKA (reference sequence). The CDR3 coding sequence is TGCAGTGCTAGGTACCAAGAGACCCAGTACTTC. Translating it yields CSARYQETQYF.

This clonotype was counted between two and nine times. The chain uses TRBV24-1 and TRBJ2-7; 7 nucleotides agree with TRBD1. This CDR3 has 14 residues. Trimming cost V 3 bases and J 2 bases; bases outside gene matches: 3. Germline V gene lookup returns CDR1 KGHDR and CDR2 SFDVKD. The CDR3 DNA sequence: TGTGCCACCAGTGATAATAGGGGGCCCTACGAGCAGTACTTC. Translating it yields CATSDNRGPYEQYF.

V gene TRBV28 combines with J gene TRBJ1-1; D is undetermined. Germline CDR1 reads MDHEN; CDR2 reads SYDVKM. The CDR3 is made up of 15 amino acids. V lost 7 bases to trimming and J lost 0 bases, with 15 bases between them. As DNA, the CDR3 is TGTGCCAGCAAATCTCCCGGCGGGGTGAACACTGAAGCTTTCTTT. This sequence encodes CASKSPGGVNTEAFF. Looking up the rest from reference TRBV28 and TRBJ1-1 gives the full variable domain: DVKVTQSSRYLVKRTGEKVFLECVQDMDHENMFWYRQDPGLGLRLIYFSYDVKMKEKGDIPEGYSVSREKKERFSLILESASTNQTSMYLCASKSPGGVNTEAFFGQGTRLTVV.

This chain connects TRBV28 to TRBJ2-4, with 7 positions matching TRBD1. The V and J ends lost 8 bases and 7 bases, in that order; junction bases with no gene match: 8. CDR1 and CDR2 from the germline V gene are MDHEN and SYDVKM. The CDR3 is 13 residues long. The CDR3 region is CASEDRPRNIQYF. CDR3 in DNA: TGTGCCAGCGAGGACAGGCCGCGGAACATTCAGTACTTC. Full variable domain (rest looked up from reference TRBV28 and TRBJ2-4): DVKVTQSSRYLVKRTGEKVFLECVQDMDHENMFWYRQDPGLGLRLIYFSYDVKMKEKGDIPEGYSVSREKKERFSLILESASTNQTSMYLCASEDRPRNIQYFGAGTRLSVL.

The rearrangement uses TRBV6-2 or TRBV6-3 and TRBJ2-5, with D possibly TRBD2 on 6 matching bases. The V gene's germline CDR1 is MNHEY and CDR2 SVGEGT. Between the trimmed V and J ends, which lost 7 bases and 3 bases, there was a span of 18 bases. The CDR3 has 15 amino acids. In nucleotides, the CDR3 is TGTGCCAGCAACTCGGGACTCCCGAGAAAAGAGACCCAGTACTTC. It yields the protein CASNSGLPRKETQYF.